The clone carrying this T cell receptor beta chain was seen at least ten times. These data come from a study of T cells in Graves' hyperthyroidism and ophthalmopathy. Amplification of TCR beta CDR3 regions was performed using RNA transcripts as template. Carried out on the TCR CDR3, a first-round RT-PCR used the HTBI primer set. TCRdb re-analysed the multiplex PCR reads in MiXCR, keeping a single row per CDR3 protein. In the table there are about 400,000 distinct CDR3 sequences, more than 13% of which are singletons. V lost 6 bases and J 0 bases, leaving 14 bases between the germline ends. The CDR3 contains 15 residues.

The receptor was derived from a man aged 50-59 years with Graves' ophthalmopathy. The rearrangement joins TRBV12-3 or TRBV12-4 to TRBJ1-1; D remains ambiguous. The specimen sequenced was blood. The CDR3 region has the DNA TGTGCCAGCAGCCGAGTTTCCTTCATGAACACTGAAGCTTTCTTT. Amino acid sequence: CASSRVSFMNTEAFF.